This paragraph covers one T cell receptor beta chain sequence. Its antigen is unknown. The sample belongs to a study of post-analysis software for immune sequencing data. Overall study context: Multiple sclerosis in the patients followed relapsing-remitting, secondary progressive and progressive-relapsing courses.

Study-wide results and limits: About 5 TRBV segments were more frequent in patients than controls; TRBV5-6, TRBV5-1 and TRBV20-1 belonged to this group. F-measure co-clustering was strong for batch-matched samples. The study found significantly lower normalized Chao1 diversity in multiple sclerosis patients than in controls.

TCR beta cDNA libraries included unique molecular identifiers. It was from roughly 0.93 to 9.6 million T cells that approximately 500,000 cDNA molecules came. TCRdb independently ran MiXCR on the PCR reads; one entry per CDR3 protein. Among about 200,000 distinct CDR3 sequences listed, roughly 28% were seen once. The CDR3 totals 17 residues. Germline CDR1 MGHRA, CDR2 YSYEKL. V lost 1 base and J lost 2, with 16 bases in between. The rearrangement joins TRBV4-1 to TRBJ2-3, with D perhaps matching TRBD1 or TRBD2 (5 bases each). Sequenced sample: blood. This receptor was obtained from a girl under 18 with multiple sclerosis. DNA of the CDR3: TGCGCCAGCAGCCAAGTGGGGCAAGCGGACAACACAGATACGCAGTATTTT. This encodes CASSQVGQADNTDTQYF.